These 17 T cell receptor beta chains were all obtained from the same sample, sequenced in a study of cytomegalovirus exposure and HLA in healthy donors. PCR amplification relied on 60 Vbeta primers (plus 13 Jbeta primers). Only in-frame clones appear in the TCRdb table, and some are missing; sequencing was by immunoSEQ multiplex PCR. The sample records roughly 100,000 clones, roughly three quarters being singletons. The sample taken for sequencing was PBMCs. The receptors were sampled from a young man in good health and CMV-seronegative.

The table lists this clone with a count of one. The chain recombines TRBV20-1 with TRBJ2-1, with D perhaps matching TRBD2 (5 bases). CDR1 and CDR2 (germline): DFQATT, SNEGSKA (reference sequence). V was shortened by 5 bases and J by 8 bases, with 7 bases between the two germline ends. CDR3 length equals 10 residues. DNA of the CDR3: TGCAGTGCTGCGGACTATGAGCAGTTCTTC. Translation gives CSAADYEQFF.

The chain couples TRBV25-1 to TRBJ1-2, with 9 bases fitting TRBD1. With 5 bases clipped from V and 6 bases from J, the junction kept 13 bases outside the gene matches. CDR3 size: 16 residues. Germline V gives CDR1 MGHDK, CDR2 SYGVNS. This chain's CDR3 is CASSTPGTGKTNGYTF. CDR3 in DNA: TGTGCCAGCAGTACCCCCGGGACAGGGAAAACAAATGGCTACACCTTC.

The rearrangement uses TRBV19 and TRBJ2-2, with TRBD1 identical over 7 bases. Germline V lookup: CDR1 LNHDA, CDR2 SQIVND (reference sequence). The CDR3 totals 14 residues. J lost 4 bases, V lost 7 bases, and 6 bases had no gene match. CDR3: CASKDRAITGELFF. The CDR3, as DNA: TGTGCCAGTAAAGACAGGGCAATCACCGGGGAGCTGTTTTTT.

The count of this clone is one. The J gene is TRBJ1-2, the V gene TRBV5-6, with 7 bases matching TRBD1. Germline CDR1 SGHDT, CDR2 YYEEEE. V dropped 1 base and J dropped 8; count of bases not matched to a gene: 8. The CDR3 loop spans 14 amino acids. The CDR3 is CASSLRGPIGGYTF. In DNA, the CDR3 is TGTGCCAGCAGCTTGAGGGGGCCCATAGGCGGCTACACCTTC. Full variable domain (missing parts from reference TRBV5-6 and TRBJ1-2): DAGVTQSPTHLIKTRGQQVTLRCSPKSGHDTVSWYQQALGQGPQFIFQYYEEEERQRGNFPDRFSGHQFPNYSSELNVNALLLGDSALYLCASSLRGPIGGYTFGSGTRLTVV.

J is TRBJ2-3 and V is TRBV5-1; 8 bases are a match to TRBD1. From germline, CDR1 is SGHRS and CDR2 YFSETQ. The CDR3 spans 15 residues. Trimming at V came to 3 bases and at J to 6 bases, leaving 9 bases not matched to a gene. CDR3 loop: CASSSDRDSYDTQYF. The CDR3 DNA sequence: TGCGCCAGCAGCTCGGACAGGGATTCATACGATACGCAGTATTTT.

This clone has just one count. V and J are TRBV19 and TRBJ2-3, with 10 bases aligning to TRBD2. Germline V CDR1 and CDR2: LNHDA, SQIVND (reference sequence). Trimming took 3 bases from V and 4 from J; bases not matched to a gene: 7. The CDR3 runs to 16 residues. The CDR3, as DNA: TGTGCCAGTAGTATGTACCAGCGGGAGGGTTCAGATACGCAGTATTTT. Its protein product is CASSMYQREGSDTQYF.

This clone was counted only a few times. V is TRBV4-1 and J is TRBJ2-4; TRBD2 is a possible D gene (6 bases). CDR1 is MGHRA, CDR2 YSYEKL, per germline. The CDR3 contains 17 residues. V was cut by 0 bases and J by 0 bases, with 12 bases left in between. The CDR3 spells CASSQDGGTLAKNIQYF. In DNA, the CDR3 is TGCGCCAGCAGCCAAGACGGCGGGACCCTAGCCAAAAACATTCAGTACTTC.

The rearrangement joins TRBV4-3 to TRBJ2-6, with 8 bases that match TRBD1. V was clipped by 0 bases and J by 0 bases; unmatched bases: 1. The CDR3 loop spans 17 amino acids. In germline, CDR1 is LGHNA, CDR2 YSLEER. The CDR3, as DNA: TGCGCCAGCAGCCAAGAGACAGGGGACTCTGGGGCCAACGTCCTGACTTTC. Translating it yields CASSQETGDSGANVLTF.

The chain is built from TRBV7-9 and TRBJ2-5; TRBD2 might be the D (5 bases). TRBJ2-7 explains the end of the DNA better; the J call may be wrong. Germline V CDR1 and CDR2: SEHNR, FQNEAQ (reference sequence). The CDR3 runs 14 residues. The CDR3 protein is CASSSEGRVHEQYF. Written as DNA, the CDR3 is TGTGCCAGCAGCTCAGAGGGTAGGGTTCACGAGCAGTACTTC.

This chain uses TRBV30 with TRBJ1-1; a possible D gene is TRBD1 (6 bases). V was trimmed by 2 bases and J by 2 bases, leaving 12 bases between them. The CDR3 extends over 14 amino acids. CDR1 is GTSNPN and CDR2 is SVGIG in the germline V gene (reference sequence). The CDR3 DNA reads TGTGCCTGGAGTTGGGGACATTTTAACACTGAAGCTTTCTTT. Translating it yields CAWSWGHFNTEAFF. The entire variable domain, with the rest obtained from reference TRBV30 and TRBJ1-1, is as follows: SQTIHQWPATLVQPVGSPLSLECTVEGTSNPNLYWYRQAAGRGLQLLFYSVGIGQISSEVPQNLSASRPQDRQFILSSKKLLLSDSGFYLCAWSWGHFNTEAFFGQGTRLTVV.

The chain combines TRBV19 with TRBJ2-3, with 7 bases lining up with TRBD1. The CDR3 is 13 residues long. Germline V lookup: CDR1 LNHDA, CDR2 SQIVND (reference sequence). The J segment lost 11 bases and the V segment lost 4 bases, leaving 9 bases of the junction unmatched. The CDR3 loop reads CASSTHLGTVQYF. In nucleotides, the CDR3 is TGTGCCAGTAGTACGCACCTCGGGACAGTGCAGTATTTT.

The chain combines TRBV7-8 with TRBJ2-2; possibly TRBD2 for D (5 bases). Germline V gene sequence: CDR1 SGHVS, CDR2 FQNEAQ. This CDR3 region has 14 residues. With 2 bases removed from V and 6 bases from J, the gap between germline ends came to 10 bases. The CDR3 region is CASSLWETSGELFF. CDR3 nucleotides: TGTGCCAGCAGCTTATGGGAGACCTCCGGGGAGCTGTTTTTT.

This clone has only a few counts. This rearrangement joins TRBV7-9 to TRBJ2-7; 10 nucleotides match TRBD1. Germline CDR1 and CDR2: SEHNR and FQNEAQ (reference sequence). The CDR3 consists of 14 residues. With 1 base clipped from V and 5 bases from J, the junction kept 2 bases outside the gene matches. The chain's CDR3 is CASSLGDRGHEQYF. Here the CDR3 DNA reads TGTGCCAGCAGCTTAGGGGACAGGGGCCACGAGCAGTACTTC.

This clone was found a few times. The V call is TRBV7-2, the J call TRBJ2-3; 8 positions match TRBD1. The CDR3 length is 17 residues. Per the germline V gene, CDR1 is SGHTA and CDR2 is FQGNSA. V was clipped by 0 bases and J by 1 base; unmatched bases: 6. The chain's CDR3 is CASSLAGTGGGTDTQYF. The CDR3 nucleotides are TGTGCCAGCAGCTTAGCGGGGACAGGAGGGGGCACAGATACGCAGTATTTT.

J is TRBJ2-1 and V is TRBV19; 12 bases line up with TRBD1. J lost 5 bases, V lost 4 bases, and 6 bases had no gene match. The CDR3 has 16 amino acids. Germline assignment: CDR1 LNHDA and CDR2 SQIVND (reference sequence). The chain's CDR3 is CASSNLRDRGHNEQFF. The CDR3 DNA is TGTGCCAGTAGTAACCTCCGGGACAGGGGGCACAATGAGCAGTTCTTC.

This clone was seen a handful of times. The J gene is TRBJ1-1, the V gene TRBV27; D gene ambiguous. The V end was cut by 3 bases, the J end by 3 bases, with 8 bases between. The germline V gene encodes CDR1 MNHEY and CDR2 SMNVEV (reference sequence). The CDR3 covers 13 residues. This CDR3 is CASSFNGHTEAFF. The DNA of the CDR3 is TGTGCCAGCAGTTTCAATGGCCACACTGAAGCTTTCTTT.

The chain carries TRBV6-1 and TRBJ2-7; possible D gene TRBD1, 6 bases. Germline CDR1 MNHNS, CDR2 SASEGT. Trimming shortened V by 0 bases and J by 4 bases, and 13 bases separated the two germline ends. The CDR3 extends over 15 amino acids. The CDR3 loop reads CASSEARTALYEQYF. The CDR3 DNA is TGTGCCAGCAGTGAAGCGCGGACAGCCTTGTACGAGCAGTACTTC.